A selection of T cell receptor beta chains follows, all from one sample in a study of blood T cell repertoires in COVID-19. Libraries were prepared by immunoSEQ multiplex PCR; TCRdb keeps only in-frame clonotypes and omits some of them. Here the sample spans tens of thousands of clones, around nine tenths being singletons. The sample consisted of peripheral blood. Receptors were obtained from a woman of 80 years or more with acute or convalescent COVID-19. CDR3s include the opening cysteine and the closing phenylalanine or tryptophan. Fields, in order: CDR3 length, clone size, D gene, J gene, V gene, CDR3 DNA, CDR3 protein. D genes are given only for firm matches. A clone size is listed for some rows: how often the clone was seen (once, few, many), or a class if it is expanded.

len: 14; abundance: NA; d_gene: NA; j_gene: TRBJ2-1; v_gene: TRBV11-2; CDR3nt: TGTGCCAGCAGCTTAGATCAGGTCGTCAATGAGCAGTTCTTC; CDR3aa: CASSLDQVVNEQFF
len: 15; abundance: NA; d_gene: TRBD1; j_gene: TRBJ2-7; v_gene: TRBV19; CDR3nt: TGTGCCAGTAGTCGGACAGGGGGCGGCTCCTACGAGCAGTACTTC; CDR3aa: CASSRTGGGSYEQYF
len: 15; abundance: NA; d_gene: TRBD2; j_gene: TRBJ2-2; v_gene: TRBV19; CDR3nt: TGTGCCACTAAGACCGGGACTAGTCGTTCAGGGGAGCTGTTTTTT; CDR3aa: CATKTGTSRSGELFF
len: 18; abundance: few; d_gene: TRBD2; j_gene: TRBJ2-6; v_gene: TRBV3-1/TRBV3-2; CDR3nt: TGTGCCAGCAGCCAGAGGACTAGGGTTTTCTCTGGGGCCAACGTCCTGACTTTC; CDR3aa: CASSQRTRVFSGANVLTF
len: 13; abundance: NA; d_gene: TRBD2; j_gene: TRBJ2-7; v_gene: TRBV10-3; CDR3nt: TGTGCCGCAACTAGCGGAAGAGCCCGGGAGCAGTACTTC; CDR3aa: CAATSGRAREQYF
len: 14; abundance: NA; d_gene: NA; j_gene: TRBJ1-2; v_gene: TRBV9; CDR3nt: TGTGCCAGCAGCGCCGTAGGGGCAGCCTATGGCTACACCTTC; CDR3aa: CASSAVGAAYGYTF
len: 16; abundance: NA; d_gene: TRBD2; j_gene: TRBJ2-3; v_gene: TRBV5-4; CDR3nt: TGTGCCAGCAGGGGGACTAGCGGGGGGCCAGTAGATACGCAGTATTTT; CDR3aa: CASRGTSGGPVDTQYF
len: 15; abundance: NA; d_gene: NA; j_gene: TRBJ1-2; v_gene: TRBV2; CDR3nt: TGTGCCAGCAGTGATCAGGGAAGGCCTACTCGTGGCTACACCTTC; CDR3aa: CASSDQGRPTRGYTF
len: 13; abundance: few; d_gene: TRBD2; j_gene: TRBJ2-2; v_gene: TRBV6-5; CDR3nt: TGTGCCAGCGAGTCTAGCGGAGCCGGGGAGCTGTTTTTT; CDR3aa: CASESSGAGELFF
len: 16; abundance: NA; d_gene: TRBD2; j_gene: TRBJ2-2; v_gene: TRBV24-1; CDR3nt: TGTGCCACGTCGGCTAGCGGGAGGACGAACACCGGGGAGCTGTTTTTT; CDR3aa: CATSASGRTNTGELFF
len: 15; abundance: NA; d_gene: TRBD1; j_gene: TRBJ2-7; v_gene: TRBV13; CDR3nt: TGTGCCAGCAACTCCGGGACAGGGAAGTCCTACGAGCAGTACTTC; CDR3aa: CASNSGTGKSYEQYF
len: 14; abundance: NA; d_gene: NA; j_gene: TRBJ2-3; v_gene: TRBV27; CDR3nt: TGTGCCAGCAGTTTACGCAGGGTTGCAGATACGCAGTATTTT; CDR3aa: CASSLRRVADTQYF
len: 15; abundance: NA; d_gene: NA; j_gene: TRBJ2-1; v_gene: TRBV27; CDR3nt: TGTGCCAGCAGTTTCGGGCGGGACTCCTACAATGAGCAGTTCTTC; CDR3aa: CASSFGRDSYNEQFF
len: 14; abundance: NA; d_gene: NA; j_gene: TRBJ1-5; v_gene: TRBV7-8; CDR3nt: TGTGCCAGCAGCATGGGCACAAGCAATCAGCCCCAGCATTTT; CDR3aa: CASSMGTSNQPQHF
len: 15; abundance: NA; d_gene: NA; j_gene: TRBJ2-1; v_gene: TRBV3-1/TRBV3-2; CDR3nt: TGTGCCAGCAGCCAATGGCGGAACTCCTACAATGAGCAGTTCTTC; CDR3aa: CASSQWRNSYNEQFF
len: 14; abundance: NA; d_gene: TRBD1; j_gene: TRBJ1-2; v_gene: TRBV20-1; CDR3nt: TGCAGTGCTAGTAGTGGGACAGCCAACTATGGCTACACCTTC; CDR3aa: CSASSGTANYGYTF
len: 16; abundance: NA; d_gene: TRBD2; j_gene: TRBJ2-1; v_gene: TRBV6-1; CDR3nt: TGTGCCAGCAGTGTACGGGAGGGCCCCCTCCCGAATGAGCAGTTCTTC; CDR3aa: CASSVREGPLPNEQFF
len: 13; abundance: NA; d_gene: NA; j_gene: TRBJ2-2; v_gene: TRBV7-6; CDR3nt: TGTGCCAGCAGCTTAGCGCGAACCGGGGAGCTGTTTTTT; CDR3aa: CASSLARTGELFF
len: 15; abundance: NA; d_gene: TRBD1; j_gene: TRBJ2-2; v_gene: TRBV3-1/TRBV3-2; CDR3nt: TGTGCCAGCAGCCCGCGGGACAGGGACACCGGGGAGCTGTTTTTT; CDR3aa: CASSPRDRDTGELFF
len: 15; abundance: NA; d_gene: NA; j_gene: TRBJ2-1; v_gene: TRBV4-2; CDR3nt: TGTGCCAGCAGCCAACGTGGGGGGGCCAACAATGAGCAGTTCTTC; CDR3aa: CASSQRGGANNEQFF
len: 14; abundance: NA; d_gene: NA; j_gene: TRBJ2-7; v_gene: TRBV2; CDR3nt: TGTGCCAGCAGTGACCAGGACAAAGCCTACGAGCAGTACTTC; CDR3aa: CASSDQDKAYEQYF
len: 13; abundance: NA; d_gene: NA; j_gene: TRBJ2-7; v_gene: TRBV19; CDR3nt: TGTGCCAGTAGTAGGGGGACTTCCTACGAGCAGTACTTC; CDR3aa: CASSRGTSYEQYF
len: 15; abundance: NA; d_gene: TRBD2; j_gene: TRBJ2-7; v_gene: TRBV7-2; CDR3nt: TGTGCCAGCAGCTTAGGACTAGCGGGAGTTCGGGAGCAGTACTTC; CDR3aa: CASSLGLAGVREQYF
len: 14; abundance: NA; d_gene: TRBD2; j_gene: TRBJ2-7; v_gene: TRBV19; CDR3nt: TGTGCCAGTAGTATTGTAGCGGGAGAACACGAGCAGTACTTC; CDR3aa: CASSIVAGEHEQYF
len: 15; abundance: few; d_gene: NA; j_gene: TRBJ1-2; v_gene: TRBV14; CDR3nt: TGTGCCAGCAGCCAAGTGGAGGGCTGGAACTATGGCTACACCTTC; CDR3aa: CASSQVEGWNYGYTF
len: 13; abundance: NA; d_gene: TRBD1; j_gene: TRBJ2-5; v_gene: TRBV6-5; CDR3nt: TGTGCCAGCAGTTACTACAGGGGGGAGACCCAGTACTTC; CDR3aa: CASSYYRGETQYF
len: 17; abundance: NA; d_gene: NA; j_gene: TRBJ1-5; v_gene: TRBV19; CDR3nt: TGTGCCAGTAGTATCGAACCATGGACAGCGCTCTATCAGCCCCAGCATTTT; CDR3aa: CASSIEPWTALYQPQHF
len: 14; abundance: NA; d_gene: NA; j_gene: TRBJ1-1; v_gene: TRBV5-8; CDR3nt: TGTGCCAGCACCCCAGGGCCACAATACACTGAAGCTTTCTTT; CDR3aa: CASTPGPQYTEAFF
len: 15; abundance: NA; d_gene: TRBD2; j_gene: TRBJ2-3; v_gene: TRBV3-1/TRBV3-2; CDR3nt: TGTGCCAGCAGCCTCGGGACTAGCGGCACAGATACGCAGTATTTT; CDR3aa: CASSLGTSGTDTQYF
len: 15; abundance: few; d_gene: TRBD1; j_gene: TRBJ1-5; v_gene: TRBV6-5; CDR3nt: TGTGCCAGCAGACTGGACAGGGTTAGCAATCAGCCCCAGCATTTT; CDR3aa: CASRLDRVSNQPQHF
len: 16; abundance: NA; d_gene: NA; j_gene: TRBJ2-6; v_gene: TRBV6-5; CDR3nt: TGTGCCAGCAGTTACTCTACATTTACTGGGGCCAACGTCCTGACTTTC; CDR3aa: CASSYSTFTGANVLTF
len: 12; abundance: NA; d_gene: TRBD1; j_gene: TRBJ1-1; v_gene: TRBV10-3; CDR3nt: TGTGCCATCGGACAGGAGAACACTGAAGCTTTCTTT; CDR3aa: CAIGQENTEAFF
len: 14; abundance: NA; d_gene: NA; j_gene: TRBJ2-2; v_gene: TRBV28; CDR3nt: TGTGCCAGCCGGGCGGCTGGAGGCACCGGGGAGCTGTTTTTT; CDR3aa: CASRAAGGTGELFF
len: 16; abundance: once; d_gene: TRBD2; j_gene: TRBJ2-3; v_gene: TRBV7-9; CDR3nt: TGTGCCAGCAGCATCCTGACTAGCGGGGGGCCAGATACGCAGTATTTT; CDR3aa: CASSILTSGGPDTQYF
len: 13; abundance: NA; d_gene: TRBD1; j_gene: TRBJ2-1; v_gene: TRBV9; CDR3nt: TGTGCCAGCAGCGTAGACAGGGGCTATGAGCAGTTCTTC; CDR3aa: CASSVDRGYEQFF
len: 20; abundance: NA; d_gene: NA; j_gene: TRBJ2-7; v_gene: TRBV5-1; CDR3nt: TGCGCCAGCAGCCGCACAGGGCCCCTCGACTTTTGGGAGGGCTCCTACGAGCAGTACTTC; CDR3aa: CASSRTGPLDFWEGSYEQYF
len: 16; abundance: NA; d_gene: TRBD2; j_gene: TRBJ2-4; v_gene: TRBV19; CDR3nt: TGTGCCAGTAGCCGACTAGCGGGAGATAGGAAAAACATTCAGTACTTC; CDR3aa: CASSRLAGDRKNIQYF
len: 13; abundance: NA; d_gene: NA; j_gene: TRBJ1-4; v_gene: TRBV19; CDR3nt: TGTGCCAGTAGTATCGGGAACAGTGAAAAACTGTTTTTT; CDR3aa: CASSIGNSEKLFF
len: 13; abundance: NA; d_gene: NA; j_gene: TRBJ1-1; v_gene: TRBV3-1/TRBV3-2; CDR3nt: TGTGCCAGTTCTAGGTCCGGGAACACTGAAGCTTTCTTT; CDR3aa: CASSRSGNTEAFF
len: 14; abundance: NA; d_gene: NA; j_gene: TRBJ2-1; v_gene: TRBV11-2; CDR3nt: TGTGCCAGCAGCTATGGACAGCTTAGGGATGAGCAGTTCTTC; CDR3aa: CASSYGQLRDEQFF
len: 14; abundance: NA; d_gene: NA; j_gene: TRBJ1-2; v_gene: TRBV4-3; CDR3nt: TGCGCCAGCAGCCAAGACTTATCTAACTATGGCTACACCTTC; CDR3aa: CASSQDLSNYGYTF
len: 12; abundance: NA; d_gene: TRBD2; j_gene: TRBJ2-7; v_gene: TRBV2; CDR3nt: TGTGCCAGCAGGGGACTAGCGGGAGGGAAGCACTTC; CDR3aa: CASRGLAGGKHF
len: 16; abundance: NA; d_gene: TRBD2; j_gene: TRBJ2-1; v_gene: TRBV7-9; CDR3nt: TGTGCCAGCGGTTCCGCGACTAGCGGAGCTTACAATGAGCAGTTCTTC; CDR3aa: CASGSATSGAYNEQFF
len: 15; abundance: NA; d_gene: NA; j_gene: TRBJ2-1; v_gene: TRBV7-2; CDR3nt: TGTGCCAGCAAGTCGGGGAGTGACTCCTACAATGAGCAGTTCTTC; CDR3aa: CASKSGSDSYNEQFF
len: 14; abundance: NA; d_gene: NA; j_gene: TRBJ1-2; v_gene: TRBV2; CDR3nt: TGTGCCAGCAGTGGGGCAGGGCTGAACTATGGCTACACCTTC; CDR3aa: CASSGAGLNYGYTF
len: 15; abundance: NA; d_gene: TRBD1; j_gene: TRBJ2-5; v_gene: TRBV15; CDR3nt: TGTGCCACCACGGCCCGGGACAGGGGGCAAGAGACCCAGTACTTC; CDR3aa: CATTARDRGQETQYF
len: 13; abundance: NA; d_gene: TRBD1; j_gene: TRBJ2-3; v_gene: TRBV19; CDR3nt: TGTGCCAGCACGGGACAGAACACAGATACGCAGTATTTT; CDR3aa: CASTGQNTDTQYF
len: 13; abundance: NA; d_gene: NA; j_gene: TRBJ1-2; v_gene: TRBV30; CDR3nt: TGTGCCTGGAGTGTTGCCAGGCCGGGGGGCTACACCTTC; CDR3aa: CAWSVARPGGYTF
len: 15; abundance: NA; d_gene: NA; j_gene: TRBJ2-2; v_gene: TRBV30; CDR3nt: TGTGCCTGGAGTAGGCAGGGGACGAACACCGGGGAGCTGTTTTTT; CDR3aa: CAWSRQGTNTGELFF
len: 13; abundance: NA; d_gene: NA; j_gene: TRBJ2-3; v_gene: TRBV10-3; CDR3nt: TGTGCCATCAGTGGGGGCCACACAGATACGCAGTATTTT; CDR3aa: CAISGGHTDTQYF
len: 15; abundance: NA; d_gene: NA; j_gene: TRBJ1-5; v_gene: TRBV5-1; CDR3nt: TGCGCCAGCAGCTTGTCCGGCGACAGAAGTCAGCCCCAGCATTTT; CDR3aa: CASSLSGDRSQPQHF
len: 12; abundance: few; d_gene: NA; j_gene: TRBJ2-7; v_gene: TRBV19; CDR3nt: TGTGCCAGTAGCGGAGGTTTCGACGAGCAGTACTTC; CDR3aa: CASSGGFDEQYF
len: 12; abundance: NA; d_gene: NA; j_gene: TRBJ1-1; v_gene: TRBV29-1; CDR3nt: TGCAGCGTTCAGGGCGCGAACACTGAAGCTTTCTTT; CDR3aa: CSVQGANTEAFF
len: 16; abundance: NA; d_gene: TRBD1; j_gene: TRBJ1-5; v_gene: TRBV30; CDR3nt: TGTGCCTGGAGTGAACTAGGGACAGGGAAAAATCAGCCCCAGCATTTT; CDR3aa: CAWSELGTGKNQPQHF
len: 16; abundance: NA; d_gene: TRBD2; j_gene: TRBJ2-2; v_gene: TRBV9; CDR3nt: TGTGCCAGCAGCGCGTTCAGCGGGAGTATCACCGGGGAGCTGTTTTTT; CDR3aa: CASSAFSGSITGELFF
len: 14; abundance: NA; d_gene: NA; j_gene: TRBJ2-5; v_gene: TRBV2; CDR3nt: TGTGCCAGCAGTGACCAGCGGCAACAAGAGACCCAGTACTTC; CDR3aa: CASSDQRQQETQYF
len: 15; abundance: NA; d_gene: TRBD2; j_gene: TRBJ2-2; v_gene: TRBV11-2; CDR3nt: TGTGCCAGCTTCGCCGGGGGACTAAACACCGGGGAGCTGTTTTTT; CDR3aa: CASFAGGLNTGELFF